This T cell receptor beta chain was obtained from a study of human T cells and chemical hapten exposure (TCRdb year 2021). The study in broad terms: For sensitization, 2% DPC in acetone was applied to a roughly 2 cm by roughly 2 cm area of upper inner arm skin. Throughout the roughly 25-week study period, patients were also given weekly therapeutic DPC doses on the scalp. Patch testing on the upper back used Finn chambers containing 0.01% DPC, with scoring done after 6 days according to International Contact Dermatitis Research Group standards. The patient cohort, mostly female, included alopecia areata with under or over 50% scalp involvement, alopecia totalis and alopecia universalis. Libraries were pooled for sequencing, and variation in per-sample TCR yields was attributed mainly to small differences in library volumes within the pool. Peripheral blood TCR repertoire changes were tracked in vivo in alopecia patients during primary and secondary sensitization to the hapten diphenylcyclopropenone (DPC). Patient blood was sampled pre-sensitization (week 0) and at 2, 6 and about 24 weeks after DPC sensitization. Around 30 alopecia patients provided blood for TCR sequencing at one to four time points (pre-sensitization, 2, 6 and 24 weeks). General study outcomes and caveats: A positive correlation was found between the number of PT1 expanded TCRs and patch test score, with significance reached at thresholds 8, 16 and 32 but not 4. After repeated subsampling, the strength of the expansion versus patch-test correlation and the threshold at which it became significant changed. Compared with pre-sensitization or healthy control sets, expanded TCRs formed significantly more large CDR3 similarity clusters, which is consistent with antigen-driven responses. Because every patient had alopecia, a presumed autoimmune disease, the patients' immune response might differ from that of healthy individuals. No change with DPC sensitization was found in the number of TCRs above 1 in 1000 frequency, and no evidence of global repertoire structure alterations was found.

The time point label of this sample denotes: patch test 3, about 24 weeks after DPC sensitization. The treatment or condition tag for this specimen amounts to: therapeutic diphenylcyclopropenone sensitization with weekly scalp DPC. Blood at each patch-test visit was drawn before the patch test was applied. To be eligible, patients had to be aged 18 to 70, diagnosed with alopecia and judged suitable for DPC therapy, while pregnant patients were excluded. Unfractionated whole blood was collected in Tempus Blood RNA tubes, and total RNA was extracted from that blood. This clonotype was found a few times. The antigen it recognizes is unknown. No quality values exist for individual bases; no much larger clone is one base distant. The receptor library was made with RACE. Sequencer: NextSeq 500. Library preparation attached unique molecular identifiers to individual cDNA molecules for quantitative, reproducible TCR counting. Each blood RNA sample was used to sequence both TCR alpha and TCR beta chains. Processing in the source paper ran as follows. Samples had a median of 95,638 TCRs, with a range from about 20,000 to 690,600. The Decombinator software suite was used to annotate V, J and CDR3 in the TCR reads. Every sample was subsampled to the same number of TCRs (28,000) for the PS versus PT1 abundance plots. Expanded TCRs were defined as absent before sensitization and observed at least eight times at the 2-week time point. The public reads were quality trimmed at Q25 with fastp and then assembled into clones with MiXCR by TCRdb, keeping productive beta chains. Each entry is one CDR3 protein sequence, shown with its most common DNA and genes. For this entry, the V and J calls and clone size follow TCRdb and not the study's own pipeline. In all, the sample holds 55,000 to 75,000 distinct CDR3 sequences, and around 12% of those were seen once. Of the sample, 2% to 2.5% falls within the top ten clones.

The CDR3 sequence holds 15 residues, the cysteine and phenylalanine included. Only CDR3 DNA is held: 45 bases, read in frame from base 1. V and J are truncated by 5 bases and 5 bases respectively, leaving an intervening sequence of 19 bases. Sequences MDHEN (CDR1) and SYDVKM (CDR2) are obtained from the germline V gene. The receptor chain draws on TRBV28 and TRBJ2-7; TRBD1 is a possible D gene, resting on 5 matching bases. Specimen: whole blood, collected in connection with sensitization to the hapten diphenylcyclopropenone (DPC). This TCR came from a man aged 30 to 39 with alopecia areata. Some clones in this sample may be carry-over from other donors' samples. CDR3 loop: CASSLNPDRRNEQYF. The nucleotide sequence is TGTGCCAGCAGTCTTAACCCCGACAGACGGAACGAGCAGTACTTC.